Following are 29 T cell receptor beta chains from one sample sequenced in a study of T-cell memory formation after mild COVID-19. TCRdb independently ran MiXCR on the 5' RACE reads; one entry per CDR3 protein. The table lists some 410,000 distinct CDR3 sequences, less than 25% of them singletons. Input material: PBMCs or a T cell subset sorted from them (not recorded which). The receptor set was obtained from an adult woman who had mild COVID-19 (a few samples of this study predate the infection). Cell type and time point are not known.

This clonotype turned up a few times. This chain links TRBV27 with TRBJ2-7, with a possible D match to TRBD1 (5 bases). V was cut by 3 bases and J by 4 bases, with 13 bases left in between. Germline values: CDR1 MNHEY, CDR2 SMNVEV (reference sequence). The CDR3 length is 14 residues. CDR3: CASSFWQGGYEQYF. CDR3 sequence (DNA): TGTGCCAGCAGTTTCTGGCAGGGTGGTTACGAGCAGTACTTC.

This clonotype was recorded a few times. The chain has TRBV29-1 and TRBJ2-7, with 12 bases that match TRBD2. V was clipped by 1 base and J by 3 bases; unmatched bases: 1. Germline V lookup: CDR1 SQVTM, CDR2 ANQGSEA. This CDR3 has 14 amino acids. Here the CDR3 DNA reads TGCAGCGTTGAAGGACTAGCGGGGGACTACGAGCAGTACTTC. Its translation is CSVEGLAGDYEQYF.

In its sample, this clonotype was seen a few times. The germline gene is not matched at one end of the junction; a read error may be the cause. The rearrangement uses TRBV7-8 and TRBJ2-3; D is uncertain. The germline gives CDR1 SGHVS, CDR2 FQNEAQ. The CDR3 sequence is 11 residues long. The CDR3 here is CASTSRDTQYF. The CDR3 DNA is TGTGCCAGCACCAGCAGAGATACGCAGTATTTT. The full variable domain, with the rest looked up from reference TRBV7-8 and TRBJ2-3, is GAGVSQSPRYKVAKRGQDVALRCDPISGHVSLFWYQQALGQGPEFLTYFQNEAQLDKSGLPSDRFFAERPEGSVSTLKIQRTQQEDSAVYLCASTSRDTQYFGPGTRLTVL.

Only a few counts were recorded for this clonotype. V and J are TRBV12-3 or TRBV12-4 and TRBJ1-5; 9 bases are shared with TRBD1. The V gene end was trimmed by 6 bases and the J gene end by 5 bases; junction bases not matched to a gene: 8. The CDR3 extends over 15 amino acids. The CDR3 is CASSGTGTADQPQHF. As DNA, the CDR3 is TGTGCCAGCAGCGGGACAGGGACAGCAGATCAGCCCCAGCATTTT.

A single count supports this clonotype. The J gene is TRBJ2-1, the V gene TRBV12-3 or TRBV12-4, with TRBD2 matching over 7 bases. The CDR3 extends over 15 amino acids. V lost 6 bases to trimming and J lost 10 bases; unmatched junction nucleotides: 15. The CDR3, as DNA: TGTGCCAGCAGGGGAGGGACTACCCCCCTAAGCGAGCAGTTCTTC. This codes for CASRGGTTPLSEQFF.

The chain recombines TRBV15 with TRBJ2-1, with TRBD1 matching over 8 bases. Germline V gives CDR1 LNHNV, CDR2 YYDKDF (reference sequence). Trimming cost V 1 base and J 6 bases; bases outside gene matches: 8. CDR3 length: 16 amino acids. This CDR3 reads CATSRVRQGAFNEQFF. The CDR3 DNA follows: TGTGCCACCAGCAGAGTTCGGCAGGGGGCTTTCAATGAGCAGTTCTTC.

This clonotype was recorded many times. V is TRBV7-6 and J is TRBJ2-5, with 7 bases matching TRBD2. The V gene's germline CDR1 is SGHVS and CDR2 FNYEAQ. The CDR3 has 15 residues. The J segment lost 0 bases and the V segment lost 4 bases, leaving 5 bases of the junction unmatched. The CDR3 protein is CASSSLGGDQETQYF. DNA for the CDR3: TGTGCCAGCAGCTCCCTGGGGGGGGACCAAGAGACCCAGTACTTC. Full variable domain (missing parts from reference TRBV7-6 and TRBJ2-5): GAGVSQSPRYKVTKRGQDVALRCDPISGHVSLYWYRQALGQGPEFLTYFNYEAQQDKSGLPNDRFSAERPEGSISTLTIQRTEQRDSAMYRCASSSLGGDQETQYFGPGTRLLVL.

This clonotype was counted only a few times. The chain couples TRBV4-1 to TRBJ2-3; TRBD2 aligns across 9 bases. CDR3 size: 16 residues. CDR1 and CDR2 (germline): MGHRA, YSYEKL. V gave up 1 base and J gave up 3 bases; unmatched junction bases: 5. The CDR3 nucleotides read TGCGCCAGCAGCCAAGTAGCGGGGGCAGGGACAGATACGCAGTATTTT. Its protein product is CASSQVAGAGTDTQYF.

This clonotype was detected ten times or more. The chain links TRBV7-4 to TRBJ2-1, with 8 bases fitting TRBD2. The CDR3 covers 18 residues. Trimming took 6 bases from V and 7 from J; bases not matched to a gene: 20. In germline, CDR1 is SGHVT, CDR2 SQSDAQ. CDR3 sequence reads: CASRPISLRLRGGNEQFF. The DNA of the CDR3 is TGTGCCAGCAGACCTATCTCCCTTAGGCTCCGCGGGGGGAATGAGCAGTTCTTC.

This clonotype was counted between two and nine times. J is TRBJ2-7 and V is TRBV7-8, with D perhaps assigned TRBD1 or TRBD2 (5 bases each). CDR3 size: 13 residues. V lost 5 bases and J 4 bases, leaving 12 bases between the germline ends. Germline V CDR1 and CDR2: SGHVS, FQNEAQ. The CDR3: CASSPGTLYEQYF. CDR3 sequence (DNA): TGTGCCAGCAGCCCCGGGACCCTATACGAGCAGTACTTC.

The V gene is TRBV27, the J gene TRBJ1-1; TRBD1 agrees at 7 bases. The ends lost 4 bases at V and 0 bases at J; junction bases unmatched: 5. Germline loops: CDR1 MNHEY, CDR2 SMNVEV (reference sequence). The CDR3 consists of 15 residues. The CDR3 DNA reads TGTGCCAGCAGTTCCCACAGGGGCCTGAACACTGAAGCTTTCTTT. Translation gives CASSSHRGLNTEAFF.

The CDR3 DNA sequence: TGCGCCAGCAGCCTGGAGGAACCCGGGGGCACCGGGGAGCTGTTTTTT. It codes for CASSLEEPGGTGELFF. This chain uses TRBV5-1 with TRBJ2-2, with D possibly being TRBD2 (6 bases). CDR3 length: 16 residues. Trimming took off 4 bases at V and 4 bases at J, with 17 bases between the two ends. Germline V gene data show CDR1 as SGHRS and CDR2 as YFSETQ.

V and J are TRBV20-1 and TRBJ2-1; 7 positions match TRBD2. V shed 6 bases and J 7 bases; nucleotides not matched to a gene: 12. The CDR3 is 14 residues long. The V gene's germline CDR1 is DFQATT and CDR2 SNEGSKA (reference sequence). The CDR3, as DNA: TGCAGTGCCGGGGGGATAGCGGTACTGAATGAGCAGTTCTTC. The encoded protein is CSAGGIAVLNEQFF.

The CDR3 nucleotides read TGTGCCAGCAGCTTGGATACAGGGGTGAACACCGGGGAGCTGTTTTTT. Amino acids: CASSLDTGVNTGELFF. The chain carries TRBV5-6 and TRBJ2-2; 7 bases are shared with TRBD1. The CDR3 spans 16 residues. V was clipped by 0 bases and J by 1 base; unmatched bases: 3. The germline V gene encodes CDR1 SGHDT and CDR2 YYEEEE.

This rearrangement joins TRBV7-3 to TRBJ1-6; D possibly corresponds to TRBD1 (5 bases). This CDR3 contains 18 residues. Germline lookup yields CDR1 SGHTA and CDR2 FQGTGA. Trimming removed 5 bases at V and 0 bases at J, with 17 bases between. This CDR3 reads CASSHTGAFSSYNSPLHF. The CDR3 DNA reads as TGTGCCAGCAGCCATACCGGGGCCTTCAGCTCCTATAATTCACCCCTCCACTTT.

V and J are TRBV6-6 and TRBJ1-2; D call uncertain. The CDR3 spans 14 residues. CDR1 is MNHNY, CDR2 SVGAGI, per germline (reference sequence). The V end lost 6 bases, the J end lost 11 bases, and 22 bases lay between the germline ends. Written as DNA, the CDR3 is TGTGCCAGCAGCCTCGTGGGTGTTTCGGAATTTTACACCTTC. Protein product: CASSLVGVSEFYTF.

The chain uses TRBV6-5 and TRBJ2-3; possible D gene TRBD2, 5 bases. The length of the CDR3 is 15 residues. V was trimmed by 7 bases and J by 0 bases, leaving 14 bases between them. CDR1 is MNHEY, CDR2 SVGAGI, per germline. CDR3 loop: CASTTEGGSTDTQYF. The CDR3 DNA is TGTGCCAGCACCACTGAGGGCGGGAGCACAGATACGCAGTATTTT.

This clonotype was seen repeatedly, ten times or more. The J gene is TRBJ2-7, the V gene TRBV30, with a tentative D call TRBD2 (7 bases). V lost 2 bases and J lost 2, with 13 bases in between. The CDR3 runs 14 residues. The germline CDR1 and CDR2 sequences are GTSNPN and SVGIG (reference sequence). Here the CDR3 DNA reads TGTGCCTGGAGTTTCCCGGGGGGCACCTACGAGCAGTACTTC. This translates into CAWSFPGGTYEQYF.

The chain recombines TRBV10-1 with TRBJ2-3, with D perhaps assigned TRBD1 or TRBD2 (5 bases each). This CDR3 is built from 14 residues. Germline V gene data show CDR1 as WNHNN and CDR2 as SYGVQD (reference sequence). This chain's CDR3 is CVGRGVASTDTQYF. The DNA of the CDR3 is TGCGTAGGGAGAGGGGTAGCTAGCACAGATACGCAGTATTTT.

The table lists this clonotype with a few counts. The CDR3 nucleotides are TGCGCCAGCAGCCCTGACGGGGGGGCCGAAGACATTCAGTACTTC. Amino acid sequence: CASSPDGGAEDIQYF. The V gene is TRBV5-1, the J gene TRBJ2-4; TRBD2 agrees at 8 bases. Per germline, CDR1 SGHRS and CDR2 YFSETQ. The junction had 11 bases not matched to a gene; V was cut back by 4 bases and J by 8 bases. The CDR3 has 15 amino acids.

A few counts support this clonotype. V usage is TRBV3-1 and J usage is TRBJ2-1; the D is unclear. Germline values: CDR1 LGHDT, CDR2 YNNKEL (reference sequence). This CDR3 has 15 residues. The germline V and J ends were trimmed by 2 bases and 4 bases, with 12 bases remaining between them. CDR3 DNA: TGTGCCAGCAGCCAATCGGTACTGTTTTACAATGAGCAGTTCTTC. This codes for CASSQSVLFYNEQFF.

There are a few counts of this clonotype. This chain connects TRBV12-3 or TRBV12-4 to TRBJ2-5; D may correspond to TRBD1 or TRBD2 (5 bases each). The CDR3 runs 14 residues. V was pared by 4 bases and J by 2 bases, with 11 bases between. CDR3 sequence reads: CASSSGTIQETQYF. CDR3 DNA sequence: TGTGCCAGCAGTTCCGGGACGATACAAGAGACCCAGTACTTC.

The V gene is TRBV5-1, the J gene TRBJ2-2; perhaps TRBD1 as D (6 bases). V was clipped by 2 bases and J by 0 bases, with 8 bases between them. The CDR3 sequence is 15 residues long. Germline assignment: CDR1 SGHRS and CDR2 YFSETQ. This CDR3 is CASSLGTTNTGELFF. The CDR3 DNA follows: TGCGCCAGCAGCTTAGGGACAACGAACACCGGGGAGCTGTTTTTT.

The chain uses TRBV5-5 and TRBJ2-5; 8 positions match TRBD2. V gave up 0 bases and J gave up 2 bases; unmatched junction bases: 3. The CDR3 has 15 residues. Germline CDR1 and CDR2: SGHKS and YYEKEE (reference sequence). The CDR3 loop reads CASSLAASGQETQYF. In nucleotides, the CDR3 is TGTGCCAGCAGCTTGGCCGCTAGCGGGCAAGAGACCCAGTACTTC.

This clonotype was counted a few times. The chain links TRBV6-6 to TRBJ2-2, with 8 bases fitting TRBD1. V lost 4 bases and J lost 5; bases outside the gene matches: 9. Germline V gene data show CDR1 as MNHNY and CDR2 as SVGAGI (reference sequence). The CDR3 consists of 16 residues. The CDR3 loop is CASSLYQGAGTGELFF. As DNA, the CDR3 is TGTGCCAGCAGTTTATATCAGGGGGCAGGAACCGGGGAGCTGTTTTTT.

CDR3 loop: CASSPDHEQYF. CDR3 in DNA: TGTGCCAGCAGCCCCGATCACGAGCAGTACTTC. The V call is TRBV7-9, the J call TRBJ2-7, with no clear D. Deletions cut 5 bases from V and 5 bases from J, with 7 bases between. This CDR3 is 11 amino acids long. CDR1 and CDR2 (germline): SEHNR, FQNEAQ (reference sequence). The entire variable domain, with the rest obtained from reference TRBV7-9 and TRBJ2-7, is as follows: DTGVSQNPRHKITKRGQNVTFRCDPISEHNRLYWYRQTLGQGPEFLTYFQNEAQLEKSRLLSDRFSAERPKGSFSTLEIQRTEQGDSAMYLCASSPDHEQYFGPGTRLTVT.

This clonotype was counted between two and nine times. V is TRBV4-1 and J is TRBJ2-1; 14 bases are shared with TRBD2. Germline assignment: CDR1 MGHRA and CDR2 YSYEKL. After removal of 2 bases from V and 3 bases from J, the junction contained 12 bases not matched to a gene. The CDR3 covers 20 residues. The DNA of the CDR3 is TGCGCCAGCAGCCAAATGTTAAGACTAGCGGGGGGGAACCGCTACAATGAGCAGTTCTTC. Encoded protein: CASSQMLRLAGGNRYNEQFF.

This clonotype was observed a few times. CDR3 sequence: CASSLGQGKFNQPQHF. CDR3 nucleotides: TGTGCCAGCAGTTTAGGACAGGGAAAATTCAATCAGCCCCAGCATTTT. This rearrangement joins TRBV12-3 or TRBV12-4 to TRBJ1-5; TRBD1 aligns across 7 bases. V gave up 1 base and J gave up 3 bases; unmatched junction bases: 6. The CDR3 spans 16 residues.

This clonotype turned up a few times. The rearrangement uses TRBV20-1 and TRBJ1-5; D gene uncertain. V was cut by 6 bases and J by 5 bases, with 17 bases left in between. This CDR3 comprises 14 residues. From germline, CDR1 is DFQATT and CDR2 SNEGSKA (reference sequence). The CDR3 loop is CSARLTGPYQPQHF. DNA of the CDR3: TGCAGTGCGCGGCTTACCGGGCCTTATCAGCCCCAGCATTTT.